This T cell receptor beta chain was obtained from a study of vaccination and CD4 T cells after COVID-19. The treatment is: roughly 10-day PBMC culture with coronavirus spike peptide pools or control peptides (ViraFEST assay). The Oncomine TCR Beta short-read assay generated sequence data from the DNA of cultured CD4+ T cells. It was cultured CD4+ T cells from which genomic DNA was extracted. TCRdb reprocessed the PCR reads with MiXCR, giving one entry per CDR3 protein. The table has around 17,000 distinct CDR3 sequences, 55% seen once; the top ten hold just over 9%. Study conclusions and caveats: The cohort comprised relatively few convalescent patients, and no early post-infection timepoints were analyzed. The rise in median SARS-CoV-2-reactive clonotypes, from about 20 to 38, was not significant.

With respect to this clonotype: Its specificity is not known.

The sequencing sample was made of CD4+ T cells from blood, cultured in vitro. The TCR originated in a human donor who had recovered from COVID-19.

Here the CDR3 DNA reads TGTGCCAGCAGCTTGGTGGCGAGAAACTCTGGGGCCAACGTCCTGACTTTC. Protein sequence: CASSLVARNSGANVLTF. The rearrangement links TRBV5-8 to TRBJ2-6; D is undetermined. Per the germline V gene, CDR1 is SGHTS and CDR2 is YDEGEE. This CDR3 region has 17 residues. V was trimmed by 0 bases and J by 0 bases, leaving 10 bases between them.